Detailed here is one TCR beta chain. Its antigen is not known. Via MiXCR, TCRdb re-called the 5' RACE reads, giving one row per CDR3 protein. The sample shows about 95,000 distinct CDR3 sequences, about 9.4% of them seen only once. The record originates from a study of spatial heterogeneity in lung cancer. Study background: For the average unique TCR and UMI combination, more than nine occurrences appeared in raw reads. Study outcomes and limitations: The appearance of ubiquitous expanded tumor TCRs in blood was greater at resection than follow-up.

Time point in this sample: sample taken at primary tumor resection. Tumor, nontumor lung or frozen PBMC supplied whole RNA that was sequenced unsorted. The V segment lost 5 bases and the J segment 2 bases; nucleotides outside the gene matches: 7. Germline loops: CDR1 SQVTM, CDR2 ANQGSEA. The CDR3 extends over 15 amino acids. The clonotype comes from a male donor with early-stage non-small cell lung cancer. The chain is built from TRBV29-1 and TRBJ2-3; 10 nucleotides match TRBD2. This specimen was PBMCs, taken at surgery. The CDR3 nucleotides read TGCAGCGTTAAAGGACTAGCGGAGAACACAGATACGCAGTATTTT. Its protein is CSVKGLAENTDTQYF.